The rows below give T cell receptor beta chains drawn from one sample of a study of T-cell reconstitution after alpha-beta-depleted transplantation in children. TCRdb recomputed calls from the PCR reads with MiXCR, one row per CDR3 protein. This table holds approximately 500,000 distinct CDR3 sequences, roughly a tenth found once. The specimen was PBMCs, collected before TCRalphabeta/CD19-depleted stem cell transplant. These receptors were taken from a child aged 2 to 15 with inherited bone marrow failure, due to receive a stem cell transplant. The CDR3 runs from the conserved cysteine through the conserved F or W. The D gene is left open where the match is weak. Where a row states a size, it is once, few, many or the class of an expanded clone; other rows omit it.

d_gene: NA
j_gene: TRBJ2-2
abundance: many
v_gene: TRBV10-1
CDR3nt: TGCGCCAGCAGTGAGGCTACCGGGGAGCTGTTTTTT
CDR3aa: CASSEATGELFF

d_gene: TRBD1
j_gene: TRBJ1-6
abundance: NA
v_gene: TRBV30
CDR3nt: TGTGCCTGGGGACAGGCCGGCGGTACACCCCTCCACTTT
CDR3aa: CAWGQAGGTPLHF

d_gene: TRBD2
j_gene: TRBJ2-7
abundance: many
v_gene: TRBV7-9
CDR3nt: TGTGCCAGCAGCATGTCATCTTGGAGCGGGAGGCCCTACGAGCAGTACTTC
CDR3aa: CASSMSSWSGRPYEQYF

d_gene: NA
j_gene: TRBJ2-7
abundance: NA
v_gene: TRBV20-1
CDR3nt: TGCAGTGCTAGAGGGGGGGCGACTTACGAGCAGTACTTC
CDR3aa: CSARGGATYEQYF

d_gene: NA
j_gene: TRBJ2-3
abundance: many
v_gene: TRBV5-6
CDR3nt: TGTGCCAGCAGCTTTTTGAGAAGTATGAAGCAGTATTTT
CDR3aa: CASSFLRSMKQYF

d_gene: NA
j_gene: TRBJ2-3
abundance: many
v_gene: TRBV2
CDR3nt: TGTGCCAGCAGTCCTCGACTAGATTCCACAGATACGCAGTATTTT
CDR3aa: CASSPRLDSTDTQYF

d_gene: TRBD2
j_gene: TRBJ2-1
abundance: many
v_gene: TRBV7-9
CDR3nt: TGTGCCAGCAGCTTAGTAGGGACTAGCGCTAACAATGAGCAGTTCTTC
CDR3aa: CASSLVGTSANNEQFF

d_gene: NA
j_gene: TRBJ2-7
abundance: NA
v_gene: TRBV7-9
CDR3nt: TGTGCCAGCAGCTTTGGGGACACCTACTACGAGCAGTACTTC
CDR3aa: CASSFGDTYYEQYF

d_gene: NA
j_gene: TRBJ1-1
abundance: many
v_gene: TRBV25-1
CDR3nt: TGTGCCAGCAGTGTAGGGAGGGTCACTGAAGCTTTCTTT
CDR3aa: CASSVGRVTEAFF

d_gene: NA
j_gene: TRBJ2-3
abundance: NA
v_gene: TRBV12-3/TRBV12-4
CDR3nt: TGTGCCAGCAGTGGGGCCGGGACAGATACGCAGTATTTT
CDR3aa: CASSGAGTDTQYF

d_gene: TRBD1
j_gene: TRBJ2-1
abundance: NA
v_gene: TRBV19
CDR3nt: TGTGCCAGTACCTTCCGGGACAGGGCCAATGAGCAGTTCTTC
CDR3aa: CASTFRDRANEQFF

d_gene: NA
j_gene: TRBJ2-6
abundance: NA
v_gene: TRBV28
CDR3nt: TGTGCCAGCGAAGGACGGGCCTCTGGGGCCAACGTCCTGACTTTC
CDR3aa: CASEGRASGANVLTF

d_gene: NA
j_gene: TRBJ2-3
abundance: many
v_gene: TRBV5-1
CDR3nt: TGCGCCAGCAGCTTAACCGGGAGTGGGGATACGCAGTATTTT
CDR3aa: CASSLTGSGDTQYF

d_gene: TRBD2
j_gene: TRBJ2-1
abundance: NA
v_gene: TRBV30
CDR3nt: TGTGCCTGGAGTGTTCTAGCGGGAGCTTACAATGAGCAGTTCTTC
CDR3aa: CAWSVLAGAYNEQFF

d_gene: NA
j_gene: TRBJ2-3
abundance: many
v_gene: TRBV20-1
CDR3nt: TGCAGTGCCAACCCCATATTAGACTATACGCAGTATTTT
CDR3aa: CSANPILDYTQYF

d_gene: TRBD2
j_gene: TRBJ2-1
abundance: many
v_gene: TRBV19
CDR3nt: TGTGCCAGTAGTCCCGGGACTAGCGGGAGCGATGAGCAGTTCTTC
CDR3aa: CASSPGTSGSDEQFF

d_gene: TRBD2
j_gene: TRBJ2-4
abundance: few
v_gene: TRBV29-1
CDR3nt: TGCAGCGTCGTCTCCTGGACTAGTGCAGCCAGAAACATTCAGTACTTC
CDR3aa: CSVVSWTSAARNIQYF

d_gene: TRBD1
j_gene: TRBJ1-2
abundance: few
v_gene: TRBV9
CDR3nt: TGTGCCAGCAGCGTGCCGGGACAGGGACCCTATGGCTACACCTTC
CDR3aa: CASSVPGQGPYGYTF

d_gene: TRBD1
j_gene: TRBJ2-5
abundance: many
v_gene: TRBV12-3/TRBV12-4
CDR3nt: TGTGCCAGCAGTTTAGCGAAGGGACAGGGGACGGAGACCCAGTACTTC
CDR3aa: CASSLAKGQGTETQYF

d_gene: NA
j_gene: TRBJ1-5
abundance: few
v_gene: TRBV12-3/TRBV12-4
CDR3nt: TGTGCCAGCAGTCCGGTCAATCAGCCCCAGCATTTT
CDR3aa: CASSPVNQPQHF

d_gene: NA
j_gene: TRBJ2-7
abundance: many
v_gene: TRBV2
CDR3nt: TGTGCCAGCAGTGGGGGGGCCGAGCAGTACTTC
CDR3aa: CASSGGAEQYF

d_gene: TRBD2
j_gene: TRBJ2-1
abundance: few
v_gene: TRBV4-3
CDR3nt: TGCGCCAGCAGCCAAGATAAAGGACTAGCGGGGACTGGTACAAATGAGCAGTTCTTC
CDR3aa: CASSQDKGLAGTGTNEQFF

d_gene: NA
j_gene: TRBJ2-1
abundance: many
v_gene: TRBV29-1
CDR3nt: TGCAGCGGACAGTCCCGAGGAATCTTCAATGAGCAGTTCTTC
CDR3aa: CSGQSRGIFNEQFF

d_gene: NA
j_gene: TRBJ1-1
abundance: NA
v_gene: TRBV25-1
CDR3nt: TGTGCCAGCAGTGAAAGGGGTCAGAACACTGAAGCTTTCTTT
CDR3aa: CASSERGQNTEAFF

d_gene: NA
j_gene: TRBJ2-2
abundance: NA
v_gene: TRBV19
CDR3nt: TGTGCCAGTAGTATTTTGTCCGGGGGCGACACCGGGGAGCTGTTTTTT
CDR3aa: CASSILSGGDTGELFF

d_gene: NA
j_gene: TRBJ1-1
abundance: few
v_gene: TRBV19
CDR3nt: TGTGCCAGTAGTATGGACGCCTCCCCGAACACTGAAGCTTTCTTT
CDR3aa: CASSMDASPNTEAFF

d_gene: NA
j_gene: TRBJ1-5
abundance: many
v_gene: TRBV15
CDR3nt: TGTGCCACCAGCAGATTTACAGTGGGGCCTCAGCCCCAGCATTTT
CDR3aa: CATSRFTVGPQPQHF

d_gene: TRBD1
j_gene: TRBJ2-7
abundance: many
v_gene: TRBV28
CDR3nt: TGTGCCAGCCGGACAGGTCCTTCCTACGAGCAGTACTTC
CDR3aa: CASRTGPSYEQYF

d_gene: NA
j_gene: TRBJ2-1
abundance: many
v_gene: TRBV4-3
CDR3nt: TGCGCCAGCAGCCAAGGAATCTTCAGCTCCTACAATGAGCAGTTCTTC
CDR3aa: CASSQGIFSSYNEQFF

d_gene: NA
j_gene: TRBJ2-2
abundance: many
v_gene: TRBV20-1
CDR3nt: TGCAGTGCTTCCCCCCCATCGACCGGGGAGCTGTTTTTT
CDR3aa: CSASPPSTGELFF

d_gene: NA
j_gene: TRBJ2-1
abundance: many
v_gene: TRBV20-1
CDR3nt: TGCAGTGCTAGAGGTCGACAGGTACTAAGCTCCTACAATGAGCAGTTCTTC
CDR3aa: CSARGRQVLSSYNEQFF

d_gene: NA
j_gene: TRBJ2-1
abundance: few
v_gene: TRBV23-1
CDR3nt: TGCGCCAGCAGTCAAGAAGATGAGCAGTTCTTC
CDR3aa: CASSQEDEQFF

d_gene: NA
j_gene: TRBJ2-2
abundance: many
v_gene: TRBV27
CDR3nt: TGTGCCAGCAGTTCCAACAGGGACTTGGGGGAGCTGTTTTTT
CDR3aa: CASSSNRDLGELFF

d_gene: NA
j_gene: TRBJ2-7
abundance: many
v_gene: TRBV7-2
CDR3nt: TGTGCCAGCAGCTTACTCTGGCGGTACGAGCAGTACTTC
CDR3aa: CASSLLWRYEQYF

d_gene: NA
j_gene: TRBJ2-3
abundance: many
v_gene: TRBV28
CDR3nt: TGTGCCAGCAGTTTTCCCACAGGGCTCCACACAGATACGCAGTATTTT
CDR3aa: CASSFPTGLHTDTQYF

d_gene: TRBD2
j_gene: TRBJ2-7
abundance: few
v_gene: TRBV7-9
CDR3nt: TGTGCCAGCAGCCTATCCAGCGGGACCCTCTACGAGCAGTACTTC
CDR3aa: CASSLSSGTLYEQYF

d_gene: NA
j_gene: TRBJ2-5
abundance: many
v_gene: TRBV5-6
CDR3nt: TGTGCCAGCGCCCGGGGATGGGAAGAGACCCAGTACTTC
CDR3aa: CASARGWEETQYF

d_gene: TRBD2
j_gene: TRBJ2-1
abundance: many
v_gene: TRBV20-1
CDR3nt: TGCAGTGCTAGAGTTACAGGGAAAAGGGCTAGCGGGAGCGGGTCCTACAATGAGCAGTTCTTC
CDR3aa: CSARVTGKRASGSGSYNEQFF

d_gene: NA
j_gene: TRBJ2-1
abundance: NA
v_gene: TRBV12-3/TRBV12-4
CDR3nt: TGTGCCAGCAGTTTAGGTTTCGGCTTCTCCTACAATGAGCAGTTCTTC
CDR3aa: CASSLGFGFSYNEQFF

d_gene: NA
j_gene: TRBJ2-3
abundance: many
v_gene: TRBV28
CDR3nt: TGTGCCAGCAGTTTTTCATGGGTATCAGATACGCAGTATTTT
CDR3aa: CASSFSWVSDTQYF

d_gene: TRBD1
j_gene: TRBJ1-1
abundance: many
v_gene: TRBV27
CDR3nt: TGTGCCAGCAGCTACAGGACAGGGCGCATGAACACTGAAGCTTTCTTT
CDR3aa: CASSYRTGRMNTEAFF

d_gene: TRBD2
j_gene: TRBJ2-1
abundance: many
v_gene: TRBV5-4
CDR3nt: TGTGCCAGCAGCCACTCTTGGCGGGAGGGGCACAATGAGCAGTTCTTC
CDR3aa: CASSHSWREGHNEQFF

d_gene: TRBD1
j_gene: TRBJ2-1
abundance: many
v_gene: TRBV4-3
CDR3nt: TGCGCCAGCAGCCGTCGGACAGGGGGTATCAATGAGCAGTTCTTC
CDR3aa: CASSRRTGGINEQFF

d_gene: NA
j_gene: TRBJ2-4
abundance: many
v_gene: TRBV6-2/TRBV6-3
CDR3nt: TGTGCCAGCAGACGAATACAAGCGACCAAAAACATTCAGTACTTC
CDR3aa: CASRRIQATKNIQYF

d_gene: NA
j_gene: TRBJ2-5
abundance: NA
v_gene: TRBV4-3
CDR3nt: TGCGCCAGCAGCCAAGAGAGCCCAGGAGTTGGAGAGACCCAGTACTTC
CDR3aa: CASSQESPGVGETQYF